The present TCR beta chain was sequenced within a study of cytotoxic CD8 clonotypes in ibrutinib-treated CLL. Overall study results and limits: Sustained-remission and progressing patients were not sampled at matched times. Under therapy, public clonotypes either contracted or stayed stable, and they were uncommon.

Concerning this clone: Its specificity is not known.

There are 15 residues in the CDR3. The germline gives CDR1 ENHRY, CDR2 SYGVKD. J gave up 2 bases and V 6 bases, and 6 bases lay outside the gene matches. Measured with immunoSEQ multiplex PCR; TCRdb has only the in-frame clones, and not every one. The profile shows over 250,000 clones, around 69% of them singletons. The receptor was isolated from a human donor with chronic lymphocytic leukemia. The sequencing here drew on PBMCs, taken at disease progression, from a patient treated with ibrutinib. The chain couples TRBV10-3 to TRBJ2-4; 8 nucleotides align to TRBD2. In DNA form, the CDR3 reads TGTGCCATCAGCCTTAGCGGGGAGCCCAAAAACATTCAGTACTTC. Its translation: CAISLSGEPKNIQYF.